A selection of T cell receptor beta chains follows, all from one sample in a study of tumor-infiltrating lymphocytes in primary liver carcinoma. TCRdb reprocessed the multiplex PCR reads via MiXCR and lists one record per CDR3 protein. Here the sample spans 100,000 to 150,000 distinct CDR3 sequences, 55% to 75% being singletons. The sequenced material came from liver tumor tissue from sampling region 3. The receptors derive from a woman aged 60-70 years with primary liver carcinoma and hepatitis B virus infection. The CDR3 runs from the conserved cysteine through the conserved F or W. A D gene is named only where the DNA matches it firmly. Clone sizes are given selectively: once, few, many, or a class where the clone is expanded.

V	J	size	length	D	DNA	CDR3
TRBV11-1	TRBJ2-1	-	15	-	TGTGCCAGCAGCCCTCGGACAGCAGGATTATGCGAGCAGTTCTTC	CASSPRTAGLCEQFF
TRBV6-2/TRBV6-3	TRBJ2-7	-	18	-	TGTGCCAGCAGTTACTCAATTTCAAACGGGAAAGTCACGTACGAGCAGTACTTC	CASSYSISNGKVTYEQYF
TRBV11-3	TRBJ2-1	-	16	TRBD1	TGTGCAGGCAGCCCCCCGCCGGGACAGGGAAACAATGAGCAGTTCTTC	CAGSPPPGQGNNEQFF
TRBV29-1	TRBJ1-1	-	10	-	TGCAACGTTGTGGAGGTCAAGGCTTTCTTT	CNVVEVKAFF
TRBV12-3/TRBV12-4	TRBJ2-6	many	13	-	TGTGCTAGTTCCGGGTCAGGGGCCAACGTCCTGACTTTC	CASSGSGANVLTF
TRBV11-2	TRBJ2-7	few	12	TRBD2	TGCGCCAGCGGGGGTAGCTCCTACGGGCAGTACTTC	CASGGSSYGQYF
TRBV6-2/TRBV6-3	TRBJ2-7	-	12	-	TGTGACTCCTCCGGGACCCCCCGCGAGCATTACTTC	CDSSGTPREHYF
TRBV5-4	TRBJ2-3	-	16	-	TGTGCCACCAGGCGTAAGACAGTAGCTAGCACAGATACGCAGTATTTT	CATRRKTVASTDTQYF
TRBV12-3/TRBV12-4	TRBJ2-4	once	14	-	TGTGCCAGCTTTATTACGATAGCCATAAACATTCAGTACTTC	CASFITIAINIQYF
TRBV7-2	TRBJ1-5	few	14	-	TGTGCCAGCAGCTTAGCGCCCGAAGCTCAGCCCCAGCATTTT	CASSLAPEAQPQHF
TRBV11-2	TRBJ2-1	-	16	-	TGTGCCGGCGGCCGACTAAACCCCAAGGTTGCCAATGAGCAGTTCTTC	CAGGRLNPKVANEQFF
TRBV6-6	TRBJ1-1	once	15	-	TGTGCCAGCAGTTTAATTACAGGGAGAAACACTGAAACTTTCTTT	CASSLITGRNTETFF
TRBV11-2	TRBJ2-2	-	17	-	TGTGCCAACAGCCCCGGGTGGACGGGGGTTGTTACCGGGGAGCTGTTTTTT	CANSPGWTGVVTGELFF
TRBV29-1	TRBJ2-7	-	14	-	TGCAGAGTTGAACTGACAGGGACTCCCTACGAGCAGTACTTC	CRVELTGTPYEQYF
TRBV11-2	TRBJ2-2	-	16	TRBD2	TGTGCCAGCGGCGACCGGGGGCTAGCGGGAGTCGAGGAGCTGTTTTTT	CASGDRGLAGVEELFF
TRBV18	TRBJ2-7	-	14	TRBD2	TGTGCCAGCTCACCACTGGGGAGGGAGGACGAGAAGTACTTC	CASSPLGREDEKYF
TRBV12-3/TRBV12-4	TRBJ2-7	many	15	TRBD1	TGTGCCAGCAGCTCTTATGGGGGACAGACCTACGAGCAGTACTTC	CASSSYGGQTYEQYF
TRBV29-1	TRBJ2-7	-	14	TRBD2	TGCAGCGTCGAACTGCCTAGCGGGAGTGGTGCGCAGTGCTTC	CSVELPSGSGAQCF
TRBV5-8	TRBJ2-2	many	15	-	TGTGCCAGCAGCTTGAGGGGACACAACACCGGGGAGCTGTTTTTT	CASSLRGHNTGELFF
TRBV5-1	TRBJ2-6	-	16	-	TGCGCCAGCAGCTTCCCCAGGGGCACTGGGGCCAACGTCCTGACTTTC	CASSFPRGTGANVLTF
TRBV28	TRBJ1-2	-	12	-	TGTGCCAGCAGTCCCTTGGGGTTTGGCTACACCTTC	CASSPLGFGYTF
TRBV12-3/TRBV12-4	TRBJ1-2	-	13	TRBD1	TGTGCTAGCAGTTCCTGGGACAGGGGGGACTACACCTTC	CASSSWDRGDYTF
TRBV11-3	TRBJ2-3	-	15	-	TGTGCCAGCAGACGAGGGGATGGGAAACCAGATACGCAGTATTTT	CASRRGDGKPDTQYF
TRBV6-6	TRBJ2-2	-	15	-	TGTGCCAGTAGCATGGAGGGGGCGCACACCGGGGAGCTGTTTTTT	CASSMEGAHTGELFF
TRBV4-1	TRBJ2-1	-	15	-	TGCGCCAGCTGTATCCTAGGGGGTCGAAACAATGAGCAGTTCTTC	CASCILGGRNNEQFF
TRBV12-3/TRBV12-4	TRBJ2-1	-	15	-	TGTGCCAGCACCATCATAGGATCCCTTGTCAATGAGCAGTTCTTC	CASTIIGSLVNEQFF
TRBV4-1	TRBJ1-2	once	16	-	TGCGCTAGCAGCCAAGATCAGTGGACAGAATCGGGTGACTACACCTTC	CASSQDQWTESGDYTF
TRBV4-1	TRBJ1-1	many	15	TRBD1	TGCGCCAGCAGCCACCCCGGGACAGGGATCACTGAAGCTTTCTTT	CASSHPGTGITEAFF
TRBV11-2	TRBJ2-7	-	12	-	TGTGCCAGCAACTTAGTCCATTACGAGCAGTGCTTC	CASNLVHYEQCF
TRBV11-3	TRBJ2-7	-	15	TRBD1	TGTGCCAGCAGCTTTGGGACAGGGGGCTCCCTCGGGCAGTATTTC	CASSFGTGGSLGQYF
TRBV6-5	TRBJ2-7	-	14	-	TGTGTCAGCAGTTCGACGGACTGGACCTACGAGCAGTACTTC	CVSSSTDWTYEQYF
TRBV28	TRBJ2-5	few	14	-	TGTGCCAGCAGTTTATTCGGGAAACTGGAGACCCAGTACTTC	CASSLFGKLETQYF
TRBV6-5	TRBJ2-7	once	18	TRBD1	TGTGCCAGCACTTATTCGAGACGGACAGGGGGCTCTTCCTACGAGCAGTATTTC	CASTYSRRTGGSSYEQYF
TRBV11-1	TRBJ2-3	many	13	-	TGTGCCAGCAGCTTTATTGGTACAGATACGCAGTATTTT	CASSFIGTDTQYF
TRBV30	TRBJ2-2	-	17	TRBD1	TGTGCCTGGAGTGTACCCCTGGGACAGGGGGGTACCGGGGAGCTGTTTTGG	CAWSVPLGQGGTGELFW
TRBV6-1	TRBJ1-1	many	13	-	TGTGCCAGCAGTGAAAGTTGGGACACTGAAGCTTTCTTT	CASSESWDTEAFF
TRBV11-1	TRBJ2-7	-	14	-	TGTGCCAGCAGCCTTTGGGGGGCCTCGTACAAGCAGTACTTC	CASSLWGASYKQYF
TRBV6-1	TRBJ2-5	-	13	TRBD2	TGTGCTGGCAGCGGACTAGCGGGAGAGACCCAGTACTTC	CAGSGLAGETQYF
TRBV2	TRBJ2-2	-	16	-	TGTGCCAGCAGCCGAGGTGTGACAGCGAACACCGGGGAGCCGTTTTTT	CASSRGVTANTGEPFF
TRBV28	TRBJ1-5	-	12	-	TGTGCCAGCAGATTTCAGGGCCAGCCCCAGCATTTT	CASRFQGQPQHF
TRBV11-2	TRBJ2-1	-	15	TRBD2	TGTGTCAGCAACTTCACTAGCGGAAGATACAATGAGCAGTTCTTC	CVSNFTSGRYNEQFF
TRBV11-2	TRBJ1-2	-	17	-	TGTGCTAGTAGCCGAGGTGAGGCAGATACTTCTAACTATGGCTACACCTTC	CASSRGEADTSNYGYTF
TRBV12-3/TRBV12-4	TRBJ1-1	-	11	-	TGTGCCAGCAATCTTGCAGGGAGGGTTTTCTTC	CASNLAGRVFF
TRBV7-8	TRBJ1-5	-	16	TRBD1	TGTGCCAGCAGCCCACCCGGGACAGGGATTCCAGATACGCAGCATTTT	CASSPPGTGIPDTQHF
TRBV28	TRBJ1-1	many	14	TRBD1	TGTGCCACCAAACCGGGACAGAGAAACACTGAAGCTTTCTTT	CATKPGQRNTEAFF
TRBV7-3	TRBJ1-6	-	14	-	TGTGCCAGCAGTCCGGGAGTGTTTAATTCACCCCTCTACTTT	CASSPGVFNSPLYF
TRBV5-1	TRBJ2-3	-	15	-	TGCGCCAGCAGCCCCGGACAGAGCGCCACAGATACGCAGTATTTT	CASSPGQSATDTQYF
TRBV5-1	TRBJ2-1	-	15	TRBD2	TGCGCCAGCTCCGGACTAGCGGGAGTCTACAATGAGCAGTTCTTC	CASSGLAGVYNEQFF
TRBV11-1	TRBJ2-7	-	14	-	TGTGCCAGCAGCTTAGGGCTCAGAACCTACGAGCAGCACTTC	CASSLGLRTYEQHF
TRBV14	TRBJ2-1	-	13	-	TGTGCCAGCAGCCGACAAAGGGGAGGTGAGCAGTTCTTC	CASSRQRGGEQFF
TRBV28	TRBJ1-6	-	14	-	TGTGCCAGCAGTTTAAGAATAGGGGACTCACCCCTCCACTTT	CASSLRIGDSPLHF
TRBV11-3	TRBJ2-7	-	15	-	TGTGTCAGCAGTCCCGGGACGGGGGGCAACTACGAGCAGTACTTC	CVSSPGTGGNYEQYF
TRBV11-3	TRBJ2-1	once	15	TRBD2	TGCGCCAGCAGCTTAGGAACTAGCGGGATGCTTGAGCAGCTCTTC	CASSLGTSGMLEQLF
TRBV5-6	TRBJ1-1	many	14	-	TGTGCCAGCAGACCCTATATAGGGAGGACTGAAGCTTTCTTT	CASRPYIGRTEAFF
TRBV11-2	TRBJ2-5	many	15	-	TGTGCCAGCAGCACCCAGGAGAGGGTTCGGGAGACCCAGTACTTC	CASSTQERVRETQYF
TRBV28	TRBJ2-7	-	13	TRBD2	TGTGCCAGCAGTTTTAGGACTAGCTACGATCGGTACTTC	CASSFRTSYDRYF
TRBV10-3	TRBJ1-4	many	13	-	TGTGCCATCAAGAGGGACATAAAGGAAAAACTGTTTTTT	CAIKRDIKEKLFF
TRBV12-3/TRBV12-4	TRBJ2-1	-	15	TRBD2	TGTGCCTGCAGAGACGTGCGGGAGGCCCCCAACGAGCAGTTCTTC	CACRDVREAPNEQFF
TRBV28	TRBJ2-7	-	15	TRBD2	TGTGTCAGCAGTACCCGACTAGCGGGAGTTGGCGAGCAGTACTTC	CVSSTRLAGVGEQYF